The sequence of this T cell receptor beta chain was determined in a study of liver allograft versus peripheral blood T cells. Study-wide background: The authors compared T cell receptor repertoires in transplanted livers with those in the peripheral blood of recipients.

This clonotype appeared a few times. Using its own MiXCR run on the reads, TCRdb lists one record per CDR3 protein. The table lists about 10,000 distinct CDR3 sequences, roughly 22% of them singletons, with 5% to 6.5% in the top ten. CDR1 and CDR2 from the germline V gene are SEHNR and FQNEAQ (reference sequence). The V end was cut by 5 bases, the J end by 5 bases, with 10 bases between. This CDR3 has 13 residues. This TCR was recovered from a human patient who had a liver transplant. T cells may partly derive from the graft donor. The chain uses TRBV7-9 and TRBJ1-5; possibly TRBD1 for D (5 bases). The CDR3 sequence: CASSQGGDQPQHF. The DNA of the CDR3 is TGTGCCAGCAGCCAGGGTGGGGATCAGCCCCAGCATTTT.